These 12 T cell receptor beta chains originate from one sample sequenced in a study of T cells expressing NK-cell markers. From the 5' RACE reads, TCRdb lists one entry per CDR3 protein and no DNA. Here the sample table reports some 390,000 distinct CDR3 sequences. The sequencing input was blood T cells: a sorted CD56 or NKG2C T cell subset, CD4+ or CD8+ T cells, or bulk PBMC T cells (not recorded which). The receptors here all came from a woman in her forties or fifties in good health.

This sequence joins TRBV29-1 and TRBJ2-4; TCRdb lists TRBD1, though no DNA is available to test this call. Germline V CDR1 and CDR2: SQVTM, ANQGSEA. This CDR3 is built from 15 residues. Here the CDR3 reads CSVTGTGRGPNIQYF.

The chain uses TRBV13 and TRBJ2-5; TCRdb indicates TRBD1, and absent DNA this call remains unverified. CDR1 PRHDT and CDR2 FYEKMQ come from the germline V gene (reference sequence). The length of the CDR3 is 12 residues. The CDR3 sequence is CASRSERGDSRF.

The gene calls are TRBV5-1 and TRBJ1-1; TCRdb selects TRBD1, and the lack of DNA leaves this call unchecked. Looked up from germline, CDR1 is SGHRS and CDR2 is YFSETQ. The CDR3 is 17 residues long. CDR3: CASSLMGLSSPDTEAFF.

This rearrangement joins TRBV20-1 to TRBJ2-2; TCRdb selects TRBD2, and the lack of DNA leaves this call unchecked. The germline CDR1 and CDR2 sequences are DFQATT and SNEGSKA (reference sequence). This CDR3 contains 16 residues. The CDR3: CSARDRGYSGTGELFF.

The chain joins TRBV14 to TRBJ2-3; TCRdb reports TRBD1, a call that lacks DNA to check it against. Germline lookup yields CDR1 SGHDN and CDR2 FVKESK. CDR3 length: 15 residues. CDR3 loop: CASSLGGAATDTQYF.

The gene calls are TRBV20-1 and TRBJ2-3; TCRdb's D gene call, TRBD1, goes unchecked for lack of DNA. There are 13 residues in the CDR3. Germline V CDR1 and CDR2: DFQATT, SNEGSKA (reference sequence). CDR3 sequence: CSAPTGKLDTQYF.

The chain has TRBV5-4 and TRBJ2-1; the TCRdb call, TRBD1, lacks DNA for checking. The CDR3 has 16 amino acids. CDR1 and CDR2 from the germline V gene are SGHNT and YYREEE (reference sequence). The CDR3 spells CASSFSGGGSYNEQFF. Using reference TRBV5-4 and TRBJ2-1 for the parts outside the CDR3, the full variable domain is ETGVTQSPTHLIKTRGQQVTLRCSSQSGHNTVSWYQQALGQGPQFIFQYYREEENGRGNFPPRFSGLQFPNYSSELNVNALELDDSALYLCASSFSGGGSYNEQFFGPGTRLTVL.

The rearrangement links TRBV6-5 to TRBJ1-4; TCRdb selects TRBD1, and the lack of DNA leaves this call unchecked. CDR3 length: 15 amino acids. CDR1 is MNHEY and CDR2 is SVGAGI in the germline V gene. CDR3 loop: CASSVSWGFNEKLFF.

The chain combines TRBV5-5 with TRBJ1-2; TCRdb proposes TRBD1, but this gene call is untestable without DNA. CDR3 size: 18 residues. Per germline, CDR1 SGHKS and CDR2 YYEKEE (reference sequence). The CDR3 sequence is CASGTLDMLGQGFRGYTF.

The V and J genes are TRBV20-1 and TRBJ2-7; TCRdb proposes TRBD2, but this gene call is untestable without DNA. This CDR3 has 20 residues. Germline CDR1 DFQATT, CDR2 SNEGSKA (reference sequence). The CDR3 sequence is CSASSLSGTSGSLRSYEQYF.

The chain employs TRBV20-1 and TRBJ2-1; the D gene TCRdb calls, TRBD1, cannot be checked with no DNA. The CDR3 runs to 15 residues. Germline V gene data show CDR1 as DFQATT and CDR2 as SNEGSKA (reference sequence). The CDR3 sequence: CSATGTPSSYNEQFF.

This chain's CDR3 is CASSDSGQSSPLHF. The chain is built from TRBV10-1 and TRBJ1-6; no DNA is available, so the TRBD1 call from TCRdb remains unchecked. Germline V gene lookup returns CDR1 WNHNN and CDR2 SYGVQD (reference sequence). The CDR3 contains 14 residues.